These T cell receptor beta chains were read from a single sample in a study of T-cell memory formation after mild COVID-19. TCRdb reanalysed the 5' RACE reads using MiXCR and keeps one entry per CDR3 protein. Of almost 550,000 distinct CDR3 sequences listed, roughly 22% were seen once; the top ten hold about 12%. Sequenced sample: PBMCs or a T cell subset sorted from them (not recorded which). These receptors were taken from an adult woman who had mild COVID-19 (a few samples of this study predate the infection). Cell type and time point are not known. Each CDR3 is given with its conserved first and last residue. The order of the fields is J gene, D gene, V gene, clone size, CDR3 protein, CDR3 DNA. D genes are given only for firm matches. Clone size appears in some rows only: once, few, many, or a class for an expanded clone.

TRBJ1-3 . TRBV12-3/TRBV12-4 many CASSPDRTSGNTIYF TGTGCCAGCAGTCCGGACAGAACCTCTGGAAACACCATATATTTT
TRBJ2-1 . TRBV10-3 . CAISESIYEQFF TGTGCCATCAGTGAGTCGATTTATGAGCAGTTCTTC
TRBJ2-3 TRBD2 TRBV7-3 . CASHYGGGPVDTQYF TGTGCCAGCCACTATGGGGGAGGGCCTGTAGATACGCAGTATTTT
TRBJ1-1 . TRBV2 . CASRQDGLRNTEAFF TGTGCCAGCAGGCAAGATGGACTGCGGAACACTGAAGCTTTCTTT
TRBJ2-5 . TRBV7-2 few CASSPVSGETQYF TGTGCCAGCAGCCCCGTCTCGGGGGAGACCCAGTACTTC
TRBJ2-1 TRBD2 TRBV2 many CASNGEGWSNEQFF TGTGCCAGCAATGGGGAGGGCTGGTCGAATGAGCAGTTCTTC
TRBJ2-7 TRBD1 TRBV4-1 . CASSQGTGFPYEQYF TGCGCCAGCAGCCAAGGGACAGGTTTTCCCTACGAGCAGTACTTC
TRBJ2-3 . TRBV20-1 . CSARREGDPKITDTQYF TGCAGTGCTAGACGAGAAGGAGATCCGAAAATCACAGATACGCAGTATTTT
TRBJ2-3 . TRBV24-1 few CATSDGRGGTSTDTQYF TGTGCCACCAGTGATGGACGTGGCGGGACTAGCACAGATACGCAGTATTTT
TRBJ2-4 TRBD2 TRBV7-9 . CASSRGRDDIQYF TGTGCCAGCAGCCGCGGGAGGGACGACATTCAGTACTTC
TRBJ2-3 TRBD2 TRBV4-2 few CASSQNSGLTDTQYF TGTGCCAGCAGCCAGAATAGCGGGTTGACAGATACGCAGTATTTT
TRBJ2-5 . TRBV9 . CASSVESVAETQYF TGTGCCAGCAGCGTAGAGTCCGTAGCGGAGACCCAGTACTTC
TRBJ2-3 . TRBV15 . CATSRDQALSDTQYF TGTGCCACCAGCAGAGATCAGGCCCTCTCAGATACGCAGTATTTT
TRBJ2-7 TRBD2 TRBV9 many CASSVGGSAYEQYF TGTGCCAGCAGCGTCGGGGGGTCTGCCTACGAGCAGTACTTC
TRBJ2-1 . TRBV9 . CASSVSGDYNEQFF TGTGCCAGCAGCGTTAGCGGAGACTACAATGAGCAGTTCTTC
TRBJ1-2 . TRBV5-4 few CASSLTVAYGYTF TGTGCCAGCAGCTTGACGGTGGCGTATGGCTACACCTTC
TRBJ2-7 . TRBV6-5 few CASSYGGGGYEQYF TGTGCCAGCAGTTACGGGGGCGGTGGGTACGAGCAGTACTTC
TRBJ2-2 TRBD1 TRBV5-1 few CASSFGYRTGGASTGELFF TGCGCCAGCAGCTTTGGATATCGGACAGGGGGCGCGAGCACCGGGGAGCTGTTTTTT
TRBJ2-2 . TRBV7-9 few CASSLAQRSGELFF TGTGCCAGCAGCTTAGCTCAACGCTCCGGGGAGCTGTTTTTT
TRBJ2-1 TRBD2 TRBV12-3/TRBV12-4 few CASSFLGAGEYNEQFF TGTGCCAGCAGCTTCCTCGGGGCGGGAGAATATAATGAGCAGTTCTTC
TRBJ1-2 . TRBV7-9 . CASSLAWDAYTF TGTGCCAGCAGCTTAGCGTGGGATGCCTACACCTTC
TRBJ2-7 TRBD1 TRBV7-6 few CASSIDRDNEQYF TGTGCCAGCAGCATAGACAGGGACAACGAGCAGTACTTC
TRBJ1-1 . TRBV2 . CASSERMGLLGTEAFF TGTGCCAGCAGTGAAAGGATGGGCCTCTTGGGCACTGAAGCTTTCTTT
TRBJ2-3 . TRBV10-3 . CAISDAGASTDTQYF TGTGCCATCAGTGACGCAGGGGCTAGCACAGATACGCAGTATTTT
TRBJ1-4 . TRBV12-3/TRBV12-4 . CASSLWITNEKLFF TGTGCCAGCAGTCTCTGGATTACTAATGAAAAACTGTTTTTT
TRBJ1-1 . TRBV18 . CASSPNQGWTEAFF TGTGCCAGCTCACCAAACCAGGGGTGGACTGAAGCTTTCTTT
TRBJ2-3 TRBD2 TRBV12-5 . CASSSWGAGAEDTQYF TGTGCTAGTTCTTCGTGGGGAGCGGGAGCGGAAGATACGCAGTATTTT
TRBJ2-3 TRBD2 TRBV25-1 . CASSVRVAGTTDTQYF TGTGCCAGCAGTGTCCGGGTAGCGGGAACCACAGATACGCAGTATTTT